The present T cell receptor beta chain was sequenced within a study of spatial heterogeneity in lung cancer. In its sample, this clonotype ranks as medium-sized (0.01 to 0.1%). Time point here: sample taken at primary tumor resection. Whole RNA was taken from tumor, nontumor lung or frozen PBMC; it was then sequenced unsorted. With 1 base removed from V and 3 bases from J, the gap between germline ends came to 7 bases. In germline, CDR1 is LNHDA, CDR2 SQIVND (reference sequence). The CDR3 has 13 residues. TCRdb reanalysed the 5' RACE reads using MiXCR and keeps one entry per CDR3 protein. The sample has approximately 11,000 distinct CDR3 sequences, 8.5% to 9.5% seen once.

Sequenced material: PBMCs, taken at surgery. The sequence came from a male donor with early-stage non-small cell lung cancer. The genes are TRBV19 and TRBJ2-7, with D unresolved. The CDR3 DNA sequence: TGTGCCAGTAGTATAGGGCTCCTCTACGAGCAGTACTTC. It translates to CASSIGLLYEQYF.